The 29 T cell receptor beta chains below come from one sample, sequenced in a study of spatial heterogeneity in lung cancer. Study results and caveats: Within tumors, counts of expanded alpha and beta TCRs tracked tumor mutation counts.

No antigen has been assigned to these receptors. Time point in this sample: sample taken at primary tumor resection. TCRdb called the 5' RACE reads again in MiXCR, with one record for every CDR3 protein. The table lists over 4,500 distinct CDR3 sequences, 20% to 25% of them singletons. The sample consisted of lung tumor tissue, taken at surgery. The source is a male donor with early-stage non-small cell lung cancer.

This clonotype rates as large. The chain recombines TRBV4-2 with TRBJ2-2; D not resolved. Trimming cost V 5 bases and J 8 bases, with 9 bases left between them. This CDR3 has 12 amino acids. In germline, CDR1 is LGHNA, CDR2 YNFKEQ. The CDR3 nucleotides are TGTGCCAGCAGCTATGTTGCAGGGGAGCTGTTTTTT. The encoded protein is CASSYVAGELFF.

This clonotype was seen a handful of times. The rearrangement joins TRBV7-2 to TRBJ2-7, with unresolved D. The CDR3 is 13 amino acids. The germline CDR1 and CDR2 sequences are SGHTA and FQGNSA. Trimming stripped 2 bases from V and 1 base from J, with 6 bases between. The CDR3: CASSLYGSYEQYF. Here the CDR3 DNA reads TGTGCCAGCAGCTTATACGGATCCTACGAGCAGTACTTC.

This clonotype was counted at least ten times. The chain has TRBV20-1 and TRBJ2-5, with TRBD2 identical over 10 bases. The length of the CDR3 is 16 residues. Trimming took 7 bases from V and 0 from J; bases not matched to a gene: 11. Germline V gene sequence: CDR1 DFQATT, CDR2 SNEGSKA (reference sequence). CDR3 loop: CSGSGGDVLYQETQYF. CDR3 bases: TGCAGTGGAAGCGGGGGGGACGTATTGTACCAAGAGACCCAGTACTTC.

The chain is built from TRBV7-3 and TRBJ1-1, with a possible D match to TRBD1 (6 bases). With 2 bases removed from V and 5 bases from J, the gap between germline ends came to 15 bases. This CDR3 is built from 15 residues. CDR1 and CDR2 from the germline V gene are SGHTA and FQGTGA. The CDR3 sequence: CASSLDAGAATEAFF. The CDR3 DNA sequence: TGTGCCAGCAGCTTAGATGCGGGGGCAGCGACTGAAGCTTTCTTT.

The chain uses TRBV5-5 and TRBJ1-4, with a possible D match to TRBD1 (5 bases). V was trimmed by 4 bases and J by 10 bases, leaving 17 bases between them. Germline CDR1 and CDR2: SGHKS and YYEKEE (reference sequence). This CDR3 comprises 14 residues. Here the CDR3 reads CASSRRDYDGKLFF. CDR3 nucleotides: TGTGCCAGCAGCCGACGGGACTATGATGGAAAACTGTTTTTT.

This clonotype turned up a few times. CDR3 sequence reads: CSVQGSGEQYF. Here the CDR3 DNA reads TGCAGCGTTCAGGGTTCGGGCGAGCAGTACTTC. The rearrangement links TRBV29-1 to TRBJ2-7, with D maybe TRBD1 (5 bases). This CDR3 is built from 11 residues. Germline V gives CDR1 SQVTM, CDR2 ANQGSEA. V lost 5 bases and J lost 6, with 11 bases in between.

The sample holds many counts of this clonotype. The CDR3 coding sequence is TGCAGCGTTACCTTCACAGGGACGGCCGGGGAGCTGTTTTTT. Translating gives CSVTFTGTAGELFF. The chain uses TRBV29-1 and TRBJ2-2; D perhaps matches TRBD1 (6 bases). This CDR3 has 14 residues. Germline CDR1 is SQVTM and CDR2 is ANQGSEA. V was clipped by 5 bases and J by 6 bases, with 16 bases between them.

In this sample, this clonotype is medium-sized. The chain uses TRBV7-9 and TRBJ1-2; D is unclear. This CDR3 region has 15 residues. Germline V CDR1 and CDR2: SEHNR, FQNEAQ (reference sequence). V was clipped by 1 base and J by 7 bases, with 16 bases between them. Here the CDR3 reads CASSLDLDGPGGYTF. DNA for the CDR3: TGTGCCAGCAGCTTAGACCTGGATGGACCAGGTGGCTACACCTTC.

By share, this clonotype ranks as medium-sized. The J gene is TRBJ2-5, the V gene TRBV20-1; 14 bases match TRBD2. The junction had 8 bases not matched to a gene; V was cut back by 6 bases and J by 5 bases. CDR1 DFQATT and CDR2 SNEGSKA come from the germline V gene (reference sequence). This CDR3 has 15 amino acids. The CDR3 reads CSAIGTSGSRETQYF. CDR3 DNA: TGCAGTGCCATAGGGACTAGCGGGAGTCGGGAGACCCAGTACTTC.

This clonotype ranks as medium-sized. The CDR3 protein is CASSSLVGEQFF. DNA for the CDR3: TGTGCCAGCAGCTCCCTAGTAGGTGAGCAGTTCTTC. The chain recombines TRBV7-3 with TRBJ2-1; D is uncertain. The germline gives CDR1 SGHTA, CDR2 FQGTGA. The CDR3 has 12 amino acids. The V gene lost 4 bases and the J gene lost 9 bases, with 10 bases spanning the gap.

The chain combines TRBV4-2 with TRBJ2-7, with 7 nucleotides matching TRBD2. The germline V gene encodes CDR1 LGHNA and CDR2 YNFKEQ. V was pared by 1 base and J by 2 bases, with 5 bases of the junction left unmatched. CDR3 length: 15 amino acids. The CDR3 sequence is CASSQAAGDTYEQYF. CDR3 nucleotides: TGTGCCAGCAGCCAAGCTGCGGGAGATACCTACGAGCAGTACTTC.

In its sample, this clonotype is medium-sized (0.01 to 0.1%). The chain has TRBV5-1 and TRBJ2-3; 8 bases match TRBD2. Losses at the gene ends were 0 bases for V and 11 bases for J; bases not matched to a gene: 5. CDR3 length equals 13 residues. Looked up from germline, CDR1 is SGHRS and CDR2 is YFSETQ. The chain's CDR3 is CASSLAAGEGQYF. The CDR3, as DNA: TGCGCCAGCAGCTTGGCAGCGGGAGAGGGGCAGTATTTT.

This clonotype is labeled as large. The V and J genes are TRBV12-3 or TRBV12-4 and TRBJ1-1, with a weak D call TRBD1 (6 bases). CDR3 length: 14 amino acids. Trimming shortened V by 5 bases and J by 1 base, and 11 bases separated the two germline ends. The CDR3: CASSLRTENTEAFF. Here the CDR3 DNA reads TGTGCCAGCAGTCTCCGGACAGAGAACACTGAAGCTTTCTTT.

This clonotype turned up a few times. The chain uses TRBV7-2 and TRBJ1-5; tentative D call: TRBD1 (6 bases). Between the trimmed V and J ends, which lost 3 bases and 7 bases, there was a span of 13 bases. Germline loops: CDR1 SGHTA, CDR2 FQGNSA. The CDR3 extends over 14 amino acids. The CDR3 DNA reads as TGTGCCAGCAGCTTGACAGGTGGCGGGCAGCCCCAGCATTTT. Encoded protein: CASSLTGGGQPQHF.

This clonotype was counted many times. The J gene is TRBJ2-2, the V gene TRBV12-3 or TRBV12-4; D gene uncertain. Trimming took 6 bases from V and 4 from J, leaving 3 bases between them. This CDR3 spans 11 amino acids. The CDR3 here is CASRITGELFF. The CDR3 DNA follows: TGTGCCAGCAGAATCACCGGGGAGCTGTTTTTT.

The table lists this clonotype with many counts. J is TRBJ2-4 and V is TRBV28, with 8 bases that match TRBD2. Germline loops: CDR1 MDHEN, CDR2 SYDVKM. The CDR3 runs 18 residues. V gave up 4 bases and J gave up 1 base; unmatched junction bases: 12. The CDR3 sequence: CASSSPFSGKGAKNIQYF. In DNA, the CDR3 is TGTGCCAGCAGTTCTCCCTTTAGCGGGAAGGGGGCCAAAAACATTCAGTACTTC.

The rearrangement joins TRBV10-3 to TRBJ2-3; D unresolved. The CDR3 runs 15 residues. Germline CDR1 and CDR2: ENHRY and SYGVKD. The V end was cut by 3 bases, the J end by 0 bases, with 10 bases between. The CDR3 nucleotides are TGTGCCATCAGTGACCCGGGCAGAAGCACAGATACGCAGTATTTT. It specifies CAISDPGRSTDTQYF.

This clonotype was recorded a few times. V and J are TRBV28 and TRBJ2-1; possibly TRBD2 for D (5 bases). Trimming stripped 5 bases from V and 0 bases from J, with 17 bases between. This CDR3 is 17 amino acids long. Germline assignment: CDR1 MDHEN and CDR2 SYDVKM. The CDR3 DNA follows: TGTGCCAGCAGTCCAATTTTCCTAGGGAGCTCCTACAATGAGCAGTTCTTC. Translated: CASSPIFLGSSYNEQFF.

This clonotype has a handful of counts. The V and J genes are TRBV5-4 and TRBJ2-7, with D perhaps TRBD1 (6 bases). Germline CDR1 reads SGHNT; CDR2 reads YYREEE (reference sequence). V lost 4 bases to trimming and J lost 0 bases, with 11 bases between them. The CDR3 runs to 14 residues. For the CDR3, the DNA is TGTGCCAGCAGCCCAGGGGAGAGCTCCTACGAGCAGTACTTC. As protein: CASSPGESSYEQYF.

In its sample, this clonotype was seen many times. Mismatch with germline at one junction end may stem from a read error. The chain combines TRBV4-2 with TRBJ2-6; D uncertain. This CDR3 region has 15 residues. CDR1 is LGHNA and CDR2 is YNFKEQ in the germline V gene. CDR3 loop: CVSSQGPSGANVLTF. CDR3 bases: TGTGTCAGCAGCCAAGGGCCCTCTGGGGCCAACGTCCTGACTTTC.

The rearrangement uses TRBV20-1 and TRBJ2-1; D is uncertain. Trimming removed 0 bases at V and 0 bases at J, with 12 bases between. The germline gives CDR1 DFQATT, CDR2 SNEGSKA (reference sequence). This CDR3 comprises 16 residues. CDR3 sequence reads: CSARDARDYSYNEQFF. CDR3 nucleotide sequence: TGCAGTGCTAGAGATGCAAGAGATTACTCCTACAATGAGCAGTTCTTC.

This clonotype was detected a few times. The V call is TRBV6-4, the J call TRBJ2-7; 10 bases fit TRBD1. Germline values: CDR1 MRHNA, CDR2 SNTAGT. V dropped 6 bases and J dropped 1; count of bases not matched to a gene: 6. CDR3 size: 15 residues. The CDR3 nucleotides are TGTGCCAGCAGGGACCGGACAGGGGGTTCCTACGAGCAGTACTTC. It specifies CASRDRTGGSYEQYF.

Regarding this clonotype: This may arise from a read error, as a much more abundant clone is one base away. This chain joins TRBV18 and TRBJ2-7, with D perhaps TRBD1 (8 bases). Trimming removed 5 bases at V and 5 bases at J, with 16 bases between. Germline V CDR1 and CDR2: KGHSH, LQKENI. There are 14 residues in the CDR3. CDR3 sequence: CASSSYRGGDEQYF. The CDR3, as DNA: TGTGCCAGCTCATCGTACAGGGGGGGCGACGAGCAGTACTTC. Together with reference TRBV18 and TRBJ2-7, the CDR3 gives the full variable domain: NAGVMQNPRHLVRRRGQEARLRCSPMKGHSHVYWYRQLPEEGLKFMVYLQKENIIDESGMPKERFSAEFPKEGPSILRIQQVVRGDSAAYFCASSSYRGGDEQYFGPGTRLTVT.

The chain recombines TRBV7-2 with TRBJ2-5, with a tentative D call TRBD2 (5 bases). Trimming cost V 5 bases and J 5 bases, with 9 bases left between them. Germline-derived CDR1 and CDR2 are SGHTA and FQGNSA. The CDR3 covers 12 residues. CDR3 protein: CASSRPGETQYF. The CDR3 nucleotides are TGTGCCAGCAGCCGGCCGGGGGAGACCCAGTACTTC.

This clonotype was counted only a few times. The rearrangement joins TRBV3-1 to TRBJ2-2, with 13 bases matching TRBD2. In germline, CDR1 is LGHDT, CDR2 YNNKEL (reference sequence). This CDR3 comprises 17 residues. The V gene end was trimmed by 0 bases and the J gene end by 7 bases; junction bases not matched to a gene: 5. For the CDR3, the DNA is TGTGCCAGCAGCCAAGAGACTAGCGGGAGGAGAGGCGGGGAGCTGTTTTTT. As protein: CASSQETSGRRGGELFF.

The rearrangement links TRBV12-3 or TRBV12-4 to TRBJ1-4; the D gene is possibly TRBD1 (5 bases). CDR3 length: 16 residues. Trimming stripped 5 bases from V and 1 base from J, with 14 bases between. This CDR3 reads CASSLLQGGTNEKLFF. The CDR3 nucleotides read TGTGCCAGCAGTCTCCTCCAGGGAGGAACTAATGAAAAACTGTTTTTT.

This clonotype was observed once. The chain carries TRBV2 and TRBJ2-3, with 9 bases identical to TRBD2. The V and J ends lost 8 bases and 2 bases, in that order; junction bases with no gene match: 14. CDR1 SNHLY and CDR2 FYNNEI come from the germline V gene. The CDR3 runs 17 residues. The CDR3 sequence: CASGLDVSGRPTDTQYF. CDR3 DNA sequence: TGTGCCAGCGGCCTCGATGTAAGCGGGAGGCCCACAGATACGCAGTATTTT. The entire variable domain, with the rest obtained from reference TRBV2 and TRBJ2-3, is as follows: EPEVTQTPSHQVTQMGQEVILRCVPISNHLYFYWYRQILGQKVEFLVSFYNNEISEKSEIFDDQFSVERPDGSNFTLKIRSTKLEDSAMYFCASGLDVSGRPTDTQYFGPGTRLTVL.

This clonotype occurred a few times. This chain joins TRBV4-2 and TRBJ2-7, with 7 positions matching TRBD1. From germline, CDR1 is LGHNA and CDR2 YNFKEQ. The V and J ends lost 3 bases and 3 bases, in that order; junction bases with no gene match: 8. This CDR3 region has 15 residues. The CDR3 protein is CASSHPDRTFYEQYF. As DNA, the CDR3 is TGTGCCAGCAGCCATCCGGACAGGACTTTCTACGAGCAGTACTTC.

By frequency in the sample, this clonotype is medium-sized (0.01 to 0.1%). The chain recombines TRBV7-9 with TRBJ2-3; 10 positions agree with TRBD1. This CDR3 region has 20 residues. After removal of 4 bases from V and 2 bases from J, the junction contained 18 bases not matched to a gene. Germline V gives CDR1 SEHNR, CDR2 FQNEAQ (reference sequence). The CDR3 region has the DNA TGTGCCAGCAGCTGTATCCGACAGGGGGCACTGGGCGGGTACACAGATACGCAGTATTTT. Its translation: CASSCIRQGALGGYTDTQYF.